The entry below gives a single T cell receptor (beta chain) sequence along with its context. The target antigen is unknown. A junction end diverges from the germline sequence, so it may reflect a read error. Each cell subset's genomic DNA was divided evenly among several immunoSEQ plates. Data came from immunoSEQ multiplex PCR; TCRdb stores just in-frame clones and leaves some out. This table holds hundreds of thousands of clones, over 90% found once. This entry is derived from a study of shared clonotypes between healthy human individuals. Naive CD8 cells comprised CD45RO-negative, CCR7-positively selected cells, excluding terminally differentiated effector memory CD45RA+ cells. CDR1 and CDR2 from the germline V gene are ENHRY and SYGVKD. CDR3 size: 15 residues. General study findings and limits: Despite large depth, rarefaction showed incomplete sorted-subset sequencing. Researchers sampled only blood; tissue repertoires likely differ. In a handful of donors, around 4.8% of naive CD4 clonotypes appeared in common.

This chain joins TRBV10-3 and TRBJ2-7; 13 bases align to TRBD2. The sequencing sample was made of naive CD8+ T cells sorted from blood. This TCR was sampled from a man between 25 and 39 years old in good health. The CDR3 here is CAIKGTSGTDYEQYF. The CDR3 DNA reads TGTGCGATCAAGGGGACTAGCGGGACGGACTACGAGCAGTACTTC.